Sequencing of this T cell receptor (beta chain) was carried out in a study of blood T cell repertoires in COVID-19. This clone showed up just once. Germline values: CDR1 LGHDT, CDR2 YNNKEL (reference sequence). The CDR3 length is 13 residues. V lost 3 bases and J lost 8; bases outside the gene matches: 4. Clones were sequenced by immunoSEQ multiplex PCR, and TCRdb holds only the in-frame ones, with some missing. This sample has roughly 84,000 clones; about 73% occur once, and the top ten carry approximately 34%. The receptor was isolated from a man aged 55 to 70 with COVID-19, enrolled during active disease. The chain links TRBV3-1 (or the pseudogene TRBV3-2) to TRBJ2-1, with 7 bases fitting TRBD1. The sequenced sample consisted of peripheral blood. CDR3 in DNA: TGTGCCAGCAGCCACAGGGGGTGGGATGAGCAGTTCTTC. Residues: CASSHRGWDEQFF.